This T cell receptor beta chain was retrieved from a study of blood T cell repertoires in COVID-19. At the level of the study: From the United States, Italy and Spain came samples of acute and convalescent COVID-19. The cDNA or gDNA used as material had been derived from T cells, B-cell-depleted T cells, or PBMCs.

Authors' processing steps: It was from reference gene primer amplification that nucleated cell counts were estimated. Measured with immunoSEQ multiplex PCR; TCRdb has only the in-frame clones, and not every one. The DNA gave D and trimming, while V, J and clone size come from that table. The sample carries about 280,000 clones, roughly 85% recorded once. The sample comprised peripheral blood. This sequence originates from a man between 45 and 60 years old with active or convalescent COVID-19.

The CDR3 DNA reads as TGTGCCAGCAGTTACCCCGGGCGGGGTCCGTATGGCTACACCTTC. This sequence encodes CASSYPGRGPYGYTF. The chain combines TRBV6-5 with TRBJ1-2; D remains unclear. The V gene lost 2 bases and the J gene lost 5 bases, with 15 bases spanning the gap. Germline lookup yields CDR1 MNHEY and CDR2 SVGAGI. This CDR3 spans 15 amino acids.